The clone carrying this TCR beta chain was detected many times. These data originate in a study of blood T cell repertoires in COVID-19. Overall study: From the United States, Italy and Spain came samples of acute and convalescent COVID-19. T cells, B-cell-depleted T cells, or PBMCs supplied cDNA or gDNA.

Study processing details: Amplified reference gene primers provided the basis for estimating nucleated cell counts. Only in-frame clones appear in the TCRdb table, and some are missing; sequencing was by immunoSEQ multiplex PCR. V, J and clone size reflect that table, while D and trimming were determined from the DNA. The table shows under 200,000 clones, with roughly 84% occurring only once. Trimming cost V 2 bases and J 3 bases; bases outside gene matches: 3. The CDR3 extends over 15 amino acids. The germline V gene has CDR1 KGHSH and CDR2 LQKENI. The specimen sequenced was peripheral blood. The chain carries TRBV18 and TRBJ1-4; 7 nucleotides agree with TRBD1. This sequence originates from a woman in her fifties or sixties with acute or convalescent COVID-19. In DNA form, the CDR3 reads TGTGCCAGCTCACCAAACGACAGGGCTAATGAAAAACTGTTTTTT. Its protein product is CASSPNDRANEKLFF.